This TCR beta chain is from a study of blood T cell repertoires in COVID-19. As for the study in general: From the United States, Italy and Spain came samples of acute and convalescent COVID-19.

Authors' analysis steps: By means of reference gene primer amplification, nucleated cell counts were estimated. The data were produced by immunoSEQ multiplex PCR, yet TCRdb's version contains in-frame clones alone and is incomplete. That table is the source of V, J and clone size, and D and trimming were worked out from the DNA. This sample carries roughly 280,000 clones, around 90% of them seen once, and the ten largest clones take roughly 2%. From germline, CDR1 is SGDLS and CDR2 YYNGEE. This CDR3 region has 15 residues. V lost 4 bases and J 0 bases, leaving 14 bases between the germline ends. Sequenced sample: peripheral blood. The rearrangement joins TRBV9 to TRBJ2-7; a weak D match, TRBD2 (5 bases). The receptor was isolated from a woman in her 50s who had recovered from COVID-19. This chain's CDR3 is CASSSRGDSSYEQYF. The CDR3 nucleotides are TGTGCCAGCAGCTCCCGGGGTGATAGCTCCTACGAGCAGTACTTC.